The 19 T cell receptor beta chains reported below all come from one sample, sequenced in a study of T cell repertoires in cytomegalovirus infection. In TCRdb, the reads were re-called with MiXCR into one record per CDR3 protein. The sample lists approximately 100,000 distinct CDR3 sequences; around 45% were seen once. These receptors lack a known antigen. Sample: CD8+ T cells from cultured PBMCs, taken from culture after CMV antigen stimulation. The receptors were gathered from a human donor in good health (CMV status not recorded). Some clones in this sample may be carry-over from other donors' samples.

The V call is TRBV11-1, the J call TRBJ2-4; 8 bases are a match to TRBD1. The CDR3 has 15 amino acids. Germline assignment: CDR1 SGHAT and CDR2 FQDESV (reference sequence). V lost 3 bases, J lost 7 bases, and 8 bases stayed unmatched. The CDR3 nucleotides read TGTGCCAGCAGCTTCGGACAGGGATTATTGAACATTCAGTACTTC. Protein product: CASSFGQGLLNIQYF.

CDR3 residues: CASSDDRSYEQYF. The CDR3 region has the DNA TGTGCCAGCAGCGACGACAGGTCCTACGAGCAGTACTTC. V is TRBV12-3 or TRBV12-4 and J is TRBJ2-7, with a tentative D call TRBD1 (6 bases). The CDR3 has 13 residues. Trimming took 6 bases from V and 1 from J, leaving 10 bases between them.

The CDR3, as DNA: TGTGCCAGCAGCTTTCCGGGGCCCTATGGCTACACCTTC. Its protein product is CASSFPGPYGYTF. V is TRBV7-9 and J is TRBJ1-2; D may be TRBD1 (5 bases). CDR3 length: 13 residues. With 3 bases removed from V and 4 bases from J, the gap between germline ends came to 9 bases. Looked up from germline, CDR1 is SEHNR and CDR2 is FQNEAQ (reference sequence).

The chain has TRBV19 and TRBJ1-2, with 10 bases aligning to TRBD1. This CDR3 has 15 amino acids. CDR1 is LNHDA and CDR2 is SQIVND in the germline V gene (reference sequence). Germline trimming cut 5 bases from V and 3 bases from J; bases unmatched to any gene: 6. The CDR3 nucleotides are TGTGCCAGTAGTGAGACAGGGGGCGGATACTATGGCTACACCTTC. This translates into CASSETGGGYYGYTF.

CDR3: CASRLTQDFYNEQFF. In nucleotides, the CDR3 is TGTGCCAGCAGGCTCACACAGGATTTCTACAATGAGCAGTTCTTC. This chain connects TRBV7-6 to TRBJ2-1, with D perhaps matching TRBD1 (5 bases). The CDR3 totals 15 residues. In germline, CDR1 is SGHVS, CDR2 FNYEAQ. V was clipped by 6 bases and J by 3 bases, with 15 bases between them.

The chain links TRBV27 to TRBJ2-7, with D perhaps TRBD1 (6 bases). V shed 2 bases and J shed 4 bases, with 12 bases lying between them. Germline loops: CDR1 MNHEY, CDR2 SMNVEV (reference sequence). This CDR3 comprises 14 residues. DNA for the CDR3: TGTGCCAGCAGTTTAGCCCAGGGGTATTACGAGCAGTACTTC. Protein: CASSLAQGYYEQYF.

There are a few counts of this clonotype. The chain combines TRBV7-2 with TRBJ2-3; the match to TRBD2 covers 9 bases. Losses at the gene ends were 5 bases for V and 10 bases for J; bases not matched to a gene: 16. Germline-derived CDR1 and CDR2 are SGHTA and FQGNSA. The CDR3 runs to 16 residues. CDR3 sequence reads: CASSLTIIAGVKAQYF. In DNA, the CDR3 is TGTGCCAGCAGCCTCACAATCATAGCGGGGGTTAAAGCGCAGTATTTT.

CDR3 region: CASSLEGGVSYNEQFF. CDR3 DNA: TGTGCCAGCAGCTTAGAAGGCGGAGTCTCCTACAATGAGCAGTTCTTC. The J gene is TRBJ2-1, the V gene TRBV7-9; no clear D. CDR1 and CDR2 (germline): SEHNR, FQNEAQ (reference sequence). The CDR3 spans 16 residues. V was shortened by 1 base and J by 0 bases, with 10 bases between the two germline ends.

This clonotype was counted at least ten times. The CDR3 here is CASSFLNTEAFF. As DNA, the CDR3 is TGTGCCAGCAGCTTTTTGAACACTGAAGCTTTCTTT. J is TRBJ1-1 and V is TRBV7-2; D not certain. CDR1 and CDR2 (germline): SGHTA, FQGNSA. The CDR3 has 12 amino acids. The ends were cut back, 3 bases at V and 0 bases at J, with 2 bases in the middle.

The chain couples TRBV7-8 to TRBJ2-3; 12 bases are a match to TRBD2. This CDR3 spans 17 amino acids. The V and J ends lost 2 bases and 5 bases, in that order; junction bases with no gene match: 8. Germline V gives CDR1 SGHVS, CDR2 FQNEAQ. The CDR3 sequence: CASSLRTLAGGRDTQYF. As DNA, the CDR3 is TGTGCCAGCAGCTTACGCACTCTAGCGGGGGGGCGAGATACGCAGTATTTT.

The genes are TRBV10-3 and TRBJ2-3, with 7 positions matching TRBD2. This CDR3 has 16 residues. The ends lost 3 bases at V and 2 bases at J; junction bases unmatched: 8. The germline V gene has CDR1 ENHRY and CDR2 SYGVKD. CDR3 DNA sequence: TGTGCCATCAGTGAACGGCGGGGGACCTACACAGATACGCAGTATTTT. This encodes CAISERRGTYTDTQYF.

The CDR3 spells CASAASGGVDEQFF. The DNA of the CDR3 is TGTGCCAGCGCCGCGAGCGGGGGGGTGGATGAGCAGTTCTTC. The chain employs TRBV27 and TRBJ2-1; 10 nucleotides line up with TRBD2. Germline assignment: CDR1 MNHEY and CDR2 SMNVEV (reference sequence). The CDR3 totals 14 residues. After removal of 8 bases from V and 8 bases from J, the junction contained 9 bases not matched to a gene.

Turning to this clonotype: Mismatch with germline at one junction end may stem from a read error. The CDR3 spells CTSSRRDQETQYF. DNA for the CDR3: TGTACCAGCAGCCGCAGGGACCAAGAGACCCAGTACTTC. This chain joins TRBV12-3 or TRBV12-4 and TRBJ2-5; tentative D call: TRBD1 (5 bases). This CDR3 has 13 amino acids.

The J gene is TRBJ2-5, the V gene TRBV20-1; the D call may be TRBD1 or TRBD2 (6 bases each). The CDR3 contains 15 residues. Germline loops: CDR1 DFQATT, CDR2 SNEGSKA (reference sequence). Trimming took off 1 base at V and 4 bases at J, with 16 bases between the two ends. The CDR3 spells CSARGKIGGLETQYF. The CDR3 bases are TGCAGTGCTAGAGGGAAAATCGGGGGCTTAGAGACCCAGTACTTC.

The chain employs TRBV12-3 or TRBV12-4 and TRBJ1-1; D call uncertain. This CDR3 has 14 residues. The ends were cut back, 6 bases at V and 2 bases at J, with 13 bases in the middle. CDR3 sequence: CASSSGDGNTEAFF. In DNA form, the CDR3 reads TGTGCCAGCAGCTCCGGGGATGGAAACACTGAAGCTTTCTTT.

The gene calls are TRBV4-1 and TRBJ1-2, with a weak D call TRBD1 (6 bases). V was trimmed by 0 bases and J by 4 bases, leaving 12 bases between them. The CDR3 is 15 residues long. The germline CDR1 and CDR2 sequences are MGHRA and YSYEKL. CDR3 DNA sequence: TGCGCCAGCAGCCAAGACGGGGGCGGCTCCTATGGCTACACCTTC. Translation: CASSQDGGGSYGYTF.

V and J are TRBV7-9 and TRBJ1-1, with D possibly TRBD1 on 6 matching bases. Germline CDR1 SEHNR, CDR2 FQNEAQ (reference sequence). This CDR3 is built from 17 residues. Trimming removed 1 base from V and 1 base from J, with 16 bases in between. CDR3 loop: CASSLGPLGGPNTEAFF. For the CDR3, the DNA is TGTGCCAGCAGCTTAGGACCCTTGGGGGGGCCGAACACTGAAGCTTTCTTT.

V usage is TRBV27 and J usage is TRBJ1-1; D unresolved. V was clipped by 0 bases and J by 1 base, with 9 bases between them. Per germline, CDR1 MNHEY and CDR2 SMNVEV (reference sequence). This CDR3 spans 15 amino acids. CDR3 nucleotides: TGTGCCAGCAGTTTATCGCCAGAGCCGAACACTGAAGCTTTCTTT. Residues: CASSLSPEPNTEAFF.

This clonotype showed up just once. The rearrangement uses TRBV24-1 and TRBJ2-2, with 10 bases aligning to TRBD1. Germline V gene data show CDR1 as KGHDR and CDR2 as SFDVKD. This CDR3 comprises 14 residues. V gave up 9 bases and J gave up 4 bases; unmatched junction bases: 4. This CDR3 reads CATGDRGPTGELFF. The CDR3 DNA reads TGTGCCACCGGAGACAGGGGGCCCACCGGGGAGCTGTTTTTT.